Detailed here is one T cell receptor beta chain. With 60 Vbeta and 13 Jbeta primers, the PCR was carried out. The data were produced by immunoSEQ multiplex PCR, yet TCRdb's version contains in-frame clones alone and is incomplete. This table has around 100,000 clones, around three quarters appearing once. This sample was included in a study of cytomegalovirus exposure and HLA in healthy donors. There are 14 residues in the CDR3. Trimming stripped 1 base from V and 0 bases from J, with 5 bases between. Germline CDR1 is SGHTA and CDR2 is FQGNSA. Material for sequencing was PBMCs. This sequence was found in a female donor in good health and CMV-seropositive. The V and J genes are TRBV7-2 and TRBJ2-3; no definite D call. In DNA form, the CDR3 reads TGTGCCAGCAGCTTAGTTCCGAGCACAGATACGCAGTATTTT. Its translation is CASSLVPSTDTQYF.